This record concerns one TCR beta chain sequence. Its antigen is unknown. V shed 5 bases and J shed 2 bases, with 8 bases lying between them. In germline, CDR1 is SGHTA, CDR2 FQGNSA. This CDR3 has 13 residues. The data originate from a study of radiotherapy plus CTLA-4 blockade in lung cancer. Study results and caveats: The best prediction of response reportedly came from early blood T cell clone dynamics, with interferon-beta.

The data were produced by immunoSEQ multiplex PCR, yet TCRdb's version contains in-frame clones alone and is incomplete. Of 28,000 or so clones in the sample, 78% were seen once. Focal radiation plus CTLA-4 blockade with ipilimumab was administered to patients who had chemo-refractory metastatic non-small-cell lung cancer. Material: peripheral blood, obtained from a patient treated with radiotherapy plus ipilimumab. This chain joins TRBV7-2 and TRBJ2-3; no clear D. This clonotype was obtained from a human donor with non-small cell lung cancer who had stable disease on radiotherapy plus ipilimumab. CDR3 sequence reads: CASSVHYTDTQYF. CDR3 bases: TGTGCCAGCAGCGTTCATTACACAGATACGCAGTATTTT.